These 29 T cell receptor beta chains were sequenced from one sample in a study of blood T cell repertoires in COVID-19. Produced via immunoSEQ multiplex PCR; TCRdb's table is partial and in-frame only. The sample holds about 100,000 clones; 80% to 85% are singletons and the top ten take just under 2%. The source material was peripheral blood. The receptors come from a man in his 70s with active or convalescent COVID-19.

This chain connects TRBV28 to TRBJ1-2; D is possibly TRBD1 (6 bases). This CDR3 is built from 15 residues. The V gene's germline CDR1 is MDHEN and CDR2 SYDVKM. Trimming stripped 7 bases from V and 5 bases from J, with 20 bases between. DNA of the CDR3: TGTGCCAGCATTGGTCGGGGGGCCCCAGGGTATGGCTACACCTTC. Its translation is CASIGRGAPGYGYTF.

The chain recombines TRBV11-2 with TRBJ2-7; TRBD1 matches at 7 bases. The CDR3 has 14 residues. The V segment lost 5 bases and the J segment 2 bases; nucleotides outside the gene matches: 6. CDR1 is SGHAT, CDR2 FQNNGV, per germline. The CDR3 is CASSPGDSTYEQYF. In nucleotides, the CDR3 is TGTGCCAGCAGCCCCGGGGACAGCACCTACGAGCAGTACTTC.

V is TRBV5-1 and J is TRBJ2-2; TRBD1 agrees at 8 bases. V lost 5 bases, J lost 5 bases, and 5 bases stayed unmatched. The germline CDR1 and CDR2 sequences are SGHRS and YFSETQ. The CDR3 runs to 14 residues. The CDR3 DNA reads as TGCGCCAGCAGTGACAGGGGTACAACCGGGGAGCTGTTTTTT. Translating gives CASSDRGTTGELFF.

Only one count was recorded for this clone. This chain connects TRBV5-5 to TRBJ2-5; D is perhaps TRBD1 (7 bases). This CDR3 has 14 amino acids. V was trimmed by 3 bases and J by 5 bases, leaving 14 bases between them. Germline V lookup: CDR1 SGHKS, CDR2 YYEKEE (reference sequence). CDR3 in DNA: TGTGCCAGCAGCTCCGGAGGGGGCGGCGAGACCCAGTACTTC. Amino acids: CASSSGGGGETQYF.

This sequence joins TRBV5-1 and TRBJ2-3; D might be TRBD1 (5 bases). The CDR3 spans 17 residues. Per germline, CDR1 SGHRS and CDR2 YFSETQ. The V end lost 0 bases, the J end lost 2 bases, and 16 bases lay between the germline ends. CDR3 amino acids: CASSLGRTQTYTDTQYF. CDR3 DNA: TGCGCCAGCAGCTTGGGTCGGACACAAACTTACACAGATACGCAGTATTTT.

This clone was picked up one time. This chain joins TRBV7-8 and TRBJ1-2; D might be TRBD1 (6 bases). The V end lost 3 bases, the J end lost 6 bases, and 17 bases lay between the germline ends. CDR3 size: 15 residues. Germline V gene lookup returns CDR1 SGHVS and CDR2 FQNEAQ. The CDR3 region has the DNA TGTGCCAGCAGCTTCCAAACAGGGCAGGTCGATGGCTACACCTTC. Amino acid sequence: CASSFQTGQVDGYTF.

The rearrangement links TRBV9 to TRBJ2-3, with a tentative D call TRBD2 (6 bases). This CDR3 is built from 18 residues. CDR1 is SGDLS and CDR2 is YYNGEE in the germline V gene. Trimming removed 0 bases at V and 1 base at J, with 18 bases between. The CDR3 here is CASSVDKRGEAGTDTQYF. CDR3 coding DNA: TGTGCCAGCAGCGTAGACAAACGCGGGGAGGCTGGCACAGATACGCAGTATTTT.

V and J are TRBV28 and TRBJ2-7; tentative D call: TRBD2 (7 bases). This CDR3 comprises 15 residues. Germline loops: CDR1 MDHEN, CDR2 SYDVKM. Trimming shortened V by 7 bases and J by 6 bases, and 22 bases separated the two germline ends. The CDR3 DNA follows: TGTGCCAGCAACTGGTTGTCTCGAAGGGGGGGCGAGCAGTACTTC. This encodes CASNWLSRRGGEQYF.

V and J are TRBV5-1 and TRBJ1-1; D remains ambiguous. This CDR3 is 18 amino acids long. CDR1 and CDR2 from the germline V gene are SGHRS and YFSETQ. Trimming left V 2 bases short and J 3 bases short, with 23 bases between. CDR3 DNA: TGCGCCAGCAGCTTCACCGGGCAGGTTCCACCGAGGGACACTGAAGCTTTCTTT. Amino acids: CASSFTGQVPPRDTEAFF.

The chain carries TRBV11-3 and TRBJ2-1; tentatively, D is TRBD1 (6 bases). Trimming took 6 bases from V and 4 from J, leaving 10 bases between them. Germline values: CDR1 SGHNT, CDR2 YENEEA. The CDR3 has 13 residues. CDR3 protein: CASSARGYNEQFF. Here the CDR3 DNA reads TGTGCCAGCAGTGCCAGGGGATACAATGAGCAGTTCTTC. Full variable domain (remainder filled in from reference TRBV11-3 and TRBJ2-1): EAGVVQSPRYKIIEKKQPVAFWCNPISGHNTLYWYLQNLGQGPELLIRYENEEAVDDSQLPKDRFSAERLKGVDSTLKIQPAELGDSAVYLCASSARGYNEQFFGPGTRLTVL.

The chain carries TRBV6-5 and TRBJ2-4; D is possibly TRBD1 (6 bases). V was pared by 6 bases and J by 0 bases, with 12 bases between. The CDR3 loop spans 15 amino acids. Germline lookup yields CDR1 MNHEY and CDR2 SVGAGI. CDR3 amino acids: CASSPGHLAKNIQYF. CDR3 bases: TGTGCCAGCAGCCCGGGACACCTAGCCAAAAACATTCAGTACTTC.

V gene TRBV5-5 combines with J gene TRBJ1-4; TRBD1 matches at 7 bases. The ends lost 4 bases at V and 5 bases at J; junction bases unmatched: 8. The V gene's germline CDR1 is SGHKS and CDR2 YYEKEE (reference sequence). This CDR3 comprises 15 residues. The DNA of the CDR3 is TGTGCCAGCAGCCCACCCGGGACAGCCAATGAAAAACTGTTTTTT. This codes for CASSPPGTANEKLFF.

CDR3: CASSPQGTGQGNSYGYTF. CDR3 DNA: TGTGCCAGCTCACCACAAGGGACAGGGCAGGGGAATTCCTATGGCTACACCTTC. The chain joins TRBV18 to TRBJ1-2; 9 nucleotides match TRBD1. J was trimmed by 4 bases and V by 1 base; bases with no gene match: 13. Germline CDR1 and CDR2: KGHSH and LQKENI. This CDR3 is 18 amino acids long.

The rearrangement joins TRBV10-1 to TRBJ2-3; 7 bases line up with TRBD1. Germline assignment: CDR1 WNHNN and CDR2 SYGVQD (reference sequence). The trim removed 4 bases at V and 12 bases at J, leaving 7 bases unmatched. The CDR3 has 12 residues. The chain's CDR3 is CASSGRVGGQYF. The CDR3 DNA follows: TGCGCCAGCAGTGGAAGGGTAGGGGGCCAGTATTTT.

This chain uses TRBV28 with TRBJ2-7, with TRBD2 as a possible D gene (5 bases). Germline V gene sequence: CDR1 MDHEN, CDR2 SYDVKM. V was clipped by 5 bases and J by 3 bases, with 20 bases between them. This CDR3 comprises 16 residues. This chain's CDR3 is CASSPLSGIQLYEQYF. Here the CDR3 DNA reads TGTGCCAGCAGTCCCCTCTCCGGGATACAACTCTACGAGCAGTACTTC.

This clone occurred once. The CDR3 DNA sequence: TGTGCCAGTAGTATTCCAGGGGTCCGGAACTATGGCTACACCTTC. This sequence encodes CASSIPGVRNYGYTF. The chain uses TRBV19 and TRBJ1-2, with a tentative D call TRBD1 (6 bases). CDR3 length: 15 residues. Germline CDR1 LNHDA, CDR2 SQIVND (reference sequence). Trimming removed 3 bases from V and 2 bases from J, with 13 bases in between.

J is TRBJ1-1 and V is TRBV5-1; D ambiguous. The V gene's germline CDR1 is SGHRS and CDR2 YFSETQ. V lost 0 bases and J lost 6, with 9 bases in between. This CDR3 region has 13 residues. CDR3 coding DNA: TGCGCCAGCAGCTTGGCCGGGATCTCTGAAGCTTTCTTT. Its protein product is CASSLAGISEAFF.

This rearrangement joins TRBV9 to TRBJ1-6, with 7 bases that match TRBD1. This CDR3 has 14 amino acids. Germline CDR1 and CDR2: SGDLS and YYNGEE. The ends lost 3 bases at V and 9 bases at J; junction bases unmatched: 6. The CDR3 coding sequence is TGTGCCAGCAGCGAAAGACAGGGAGTTTCACCCCTCCACTTT. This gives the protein CASSERQGVSPLHF.

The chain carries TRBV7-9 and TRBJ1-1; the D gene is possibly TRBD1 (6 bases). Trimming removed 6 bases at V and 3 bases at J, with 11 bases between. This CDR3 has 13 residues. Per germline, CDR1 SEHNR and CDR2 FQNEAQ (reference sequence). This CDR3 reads CASRPTGYTEAFF. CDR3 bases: TGTGCCAGCAGGCCTACAGGGTACACTGAAGCTTTCTTT.

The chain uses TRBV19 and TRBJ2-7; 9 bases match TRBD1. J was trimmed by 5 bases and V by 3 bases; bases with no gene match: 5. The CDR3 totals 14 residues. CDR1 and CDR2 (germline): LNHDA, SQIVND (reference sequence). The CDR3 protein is CASSMGQGPHEQYF. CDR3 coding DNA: TGTGCCAGTAGTATGGGACAGGGACCCCACGAGCAGTACTTC. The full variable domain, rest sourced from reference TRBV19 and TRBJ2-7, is DGGITQSPKYLFRKEGQNVTLSCEQNLNHDAMYWYRQDPGQGLRLIYYSQIVNDFQKGDIAEGYSVSREKKESFPLTVTSAQKNPTAFYLCASSMGQGPHEQYFGPGTRLTVT.

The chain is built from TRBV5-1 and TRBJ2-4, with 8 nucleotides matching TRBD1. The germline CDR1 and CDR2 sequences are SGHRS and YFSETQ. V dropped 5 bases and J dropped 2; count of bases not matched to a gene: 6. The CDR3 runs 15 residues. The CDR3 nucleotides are TGCGCCAGCAGTCTGACAGGGGATTCCAAAAACATTCAGTACTTC. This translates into CASSLTGDSKNIQYF. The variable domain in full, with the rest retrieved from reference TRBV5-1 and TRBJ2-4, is KAGVTQTPRYLIKTRGQQVTLSCSPISGHRSVSWYQQTPGQGLQFLFEYFSETQRNKGNFPGRFSGRQFSNSRSEMNVSTLELGDSALYLCASSLTGDSKNIQYFGAGTRLSVL.

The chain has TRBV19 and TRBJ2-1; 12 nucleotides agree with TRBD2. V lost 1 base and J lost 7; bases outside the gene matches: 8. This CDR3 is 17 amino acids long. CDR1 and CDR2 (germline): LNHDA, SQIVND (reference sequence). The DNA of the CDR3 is TGTGCCAGTAGTATAGGGGCTAGCGGGGGGGCCCGAAATGAGCAGTTCTTC. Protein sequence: CASSIGASGGARNEQFF.

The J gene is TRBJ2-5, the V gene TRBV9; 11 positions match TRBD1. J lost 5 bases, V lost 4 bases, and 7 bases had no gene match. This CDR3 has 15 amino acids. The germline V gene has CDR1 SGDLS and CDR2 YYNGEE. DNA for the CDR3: TGTGCCAGCAGCTCTCGGACAGGGGGCGGGGAGACCCAGTACTTC. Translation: CASSSRTGGGETQYF.

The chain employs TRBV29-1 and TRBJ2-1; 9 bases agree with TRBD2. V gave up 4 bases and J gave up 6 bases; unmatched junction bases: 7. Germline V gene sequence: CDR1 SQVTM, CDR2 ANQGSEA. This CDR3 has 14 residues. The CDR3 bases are TGCAGCGTTGCCCCTCGGACTAGCGTCAATGAGCAGTTCTTC. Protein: CSVAPRTSVNEQFF.

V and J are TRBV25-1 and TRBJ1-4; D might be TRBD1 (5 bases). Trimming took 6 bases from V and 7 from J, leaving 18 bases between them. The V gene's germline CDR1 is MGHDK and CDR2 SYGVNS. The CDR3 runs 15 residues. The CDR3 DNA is TGTGCCAGCAGGGAGGGTGGGACCTGGGGTGAAAAACTGTTTTTT. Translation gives CASREGGTWGEKLFF.

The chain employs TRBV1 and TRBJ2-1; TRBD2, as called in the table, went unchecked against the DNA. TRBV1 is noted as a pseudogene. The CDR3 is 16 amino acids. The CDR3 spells CTSSQPLAGGYNEQFF. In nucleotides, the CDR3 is TGCACCAGCAGCCAGCCCCTGGCGGGGGGCTACAATGAGCAGTTCTTC.

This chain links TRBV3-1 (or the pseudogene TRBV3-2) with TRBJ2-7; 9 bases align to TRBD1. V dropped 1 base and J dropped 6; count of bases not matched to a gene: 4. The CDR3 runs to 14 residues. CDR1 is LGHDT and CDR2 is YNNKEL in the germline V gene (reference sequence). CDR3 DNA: TGTGCCAGCAGCCAAGGGACAGGGGCGGGCGAGCAGTACTTC. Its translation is CASSQGTGAGEQYF.

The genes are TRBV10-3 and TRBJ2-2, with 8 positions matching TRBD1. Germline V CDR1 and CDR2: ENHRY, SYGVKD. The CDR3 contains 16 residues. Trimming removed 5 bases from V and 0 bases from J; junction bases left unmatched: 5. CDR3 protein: CAISMSTGANTGELFF. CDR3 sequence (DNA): TGTGCCATCAGTATGTCGACAGGGGCGAACACCGGGGAGCTGTTTTTT.

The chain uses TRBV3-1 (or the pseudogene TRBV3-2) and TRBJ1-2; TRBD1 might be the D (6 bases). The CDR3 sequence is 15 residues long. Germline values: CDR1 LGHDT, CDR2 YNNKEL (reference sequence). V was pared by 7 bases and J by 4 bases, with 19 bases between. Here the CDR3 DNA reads TGTGCCAGCACCAAGGCGGCGGGGGCCCTCTATGGCTACACCTTC. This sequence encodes CASTKAAGALYGYTF.